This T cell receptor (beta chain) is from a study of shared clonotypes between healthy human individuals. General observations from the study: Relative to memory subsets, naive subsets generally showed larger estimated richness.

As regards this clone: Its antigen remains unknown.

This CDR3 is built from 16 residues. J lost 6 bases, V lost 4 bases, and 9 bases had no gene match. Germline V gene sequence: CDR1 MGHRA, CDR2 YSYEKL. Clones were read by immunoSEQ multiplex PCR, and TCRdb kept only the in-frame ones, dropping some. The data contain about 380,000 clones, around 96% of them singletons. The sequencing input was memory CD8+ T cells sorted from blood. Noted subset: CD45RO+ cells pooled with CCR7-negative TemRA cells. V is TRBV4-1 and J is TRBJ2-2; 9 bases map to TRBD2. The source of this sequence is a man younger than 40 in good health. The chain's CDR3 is CASSPPGAGGAGELFF. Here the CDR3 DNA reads TGCGCCAGCAGCCCCCCGGGCGCGGGAGGGGCCGGGGAGCTGTTTTTT.